This T cell receptor (beta chain) was sequenced for a study of blood T cells in healthy people across ages. General observations from the study: Diversity of TCR beta per million T cells declined in a roughly linear way with age. The unsorted PBMCs prevented any conclusive comparison of naive versus antigen-experienced cells.

All donors came from Russia, were Caucasian and healthy, and spanned ages about 6 to 95. Points on this clonotype: Its matching antigen is unknown.

Next came a second PCR, run for about 6 to 12 cycles, which used a sample-barcoded 5' primer along with a J-beta primer mix. Each cDNA molecule was tagged by a template-switch adaptor that had 12 random nucleotides. TCRdb fed the 5' RACE reads into MiXCR, producing one record per CDR3 protein. The table includes about 1.4 million distinct CDR3 sequences, around 59% detected once. Germline CDR1 and CDR2: DFQATT and SNEGSKA (reference sequence). The CDR3 runs 16 residues. The V and J ends lost 6 bases and 0 bases respectively, with 18 bases between them. This TCR came from a man aged 18-30 years in good health. Sequencing input: blood. V usage is TRBV20-1 and J usage is TRBJ2-1, with D perhaps matching TRBD2 (6 bases). As DNA, the CDR3 is TGCAGTGCGCGGGACTCGAAGACGAGCTCCTACAATGAGCAGTTCTTC. Its protein product is CSARDSKTSSYNEQFF.